The 23 T cell receptor beta chains below come from one sample, sequenced in a study of T-cell memory formation after mild COVID-19. A single record per CDR3 protein comes from TCRdb applying MiXCR to the 5' RACE reads. This sample has roughly 600,000 distinct CDR3 sequences, with approximately 18% found just once. The sample was PBMCs or a T cell subset sorted from them (not recorded which). These receptor sequences come from an adult woman who had mild COVID-19 (a few samples of this study predate the infection). Cell type and time point are not known.

This clonotype appeared many times. CDR3 protein: CASSLVAQETQYF. CDR3 in DNA: TGTGCCAGCAGCTTAGTAGCCCAAGAGACCCAGTACTTC. The chain is built from TRBV7-9 and TRBJ2-5; D not certain. The CDR3 is 13 residues long. Trimming took off 1 base at V and 1 base at J, with 4 bases between the two ends. Looked up from germline, CDR1 is SEHNR and CDR2 is FQNEAQ (reference sequence).

This sequence joins TRBV9 and TRBJ2-7; 8 bases align to TRBD2. The germline CDR1 and CDR2 sequences are SGDLS and YYNGEE. J gave up 6 bases and V 1 base, and 9 bases lay outside the gene matches. The CDR3 is made up of 15 amino acids. The CDR3 nucleotides read TGTGCCAGCAGCGTATCGGGGGGGGCCCGAGTCGAGCAGTACTTC. The encoded protein is CASSVSGGARVEQYF. The entire variable domain, with the rest obtained from reference TRBV9 and TRBJ2-7, is as follows: DSGVTQTPKHLITATGQRVTLRCSPRSGDLSVYWYQQSLDQGLQFLIQYYNGEERAKGNILERFSAQQFPDLHSELNLSSLELGDSALYFCASSVSGGARVEQYFGPGTRLTVT.

The rearrangement uses TRBV5-1 and TRBJ2-6; no firm D call. This CDR3 region has 14 residues. V lost 6 bases and J 1 base, leaving 8 bases between the germline ends. CDR1 is SGHRS, CDR2 YFSETQ, per germline. The CDR3: CASTIGSGANVLTF. The DNA for the CDR3 is TGCGCCAGCACGATCGGATCTGGGGCCAACGTCCTGACTTTC. Together with reference TRBV5-1 and TRBJ2-6, the CDR3 gives the full variable domain: KAGVTQTPRYLIKTRGQQVTLSCSPISGHRSVSWYQQTPGQGLQFLFEYFSETQRNKGNFPGRFSGRQFSNSRSEMNVSTLELGDSALYLCASTIGSGANVLTFGAGSRLTVL.

This chain uses TRBV12-3 or TRBV12-4 with TRBJ2-1, with unresolved D. The CDR3 runs 15 residues. V lost 3 bases, J lost 8 bases, and 17 bases lay in between. DNA for the CDR3: TGTGCCAGCAGTTTGCCCAGCCGGTTTATGGATGAGCAGTTCTTC. Translation gives CASSLPSRFMDEQFF.

A few counts support this clonotype. V and J are TRBV15 and TRBJ2-2, with D unclear. Trimming cost V 3 bases and J 3 bases, with 8 bases left between them. The germline V gene has CDR1 LNHNV and CDR2 YYDKDF (reference sequence). The CDR3 sequence is 14 residues long. CDR3 loop: CATSRDGHTGELFF. The CDR3 nucleotides read TGTGCCACCAGCAGGGACGGTCACACCGGGGAGCTGTTTTTT.

This clonotype came up many times. The V gene is TRBV11-2, the J gene TRBJ1-1; 10 bases fit TRBD1. CDR3 length equals 14 residues. Trimming at V came to 3 bases and at J to 5 bases, leaving 3 bases not matched to a gene. Germline V gene sequence: CDR1 SGHAT, CDR2 FQNNGV. The CDR3: CASSLRTGGTEAFF. CDR3 nucleotides: TGTGCCAGCAGCTTGCGGACAGGGGGGACTGAAGCTTTCTTT.

The chain uses TRBV7-9 and TRBJ2-6; D not resolved. CDR1 is SEHNR, CDR2 FQNEAQ, per germline (reference sequence). V lost 3 bases, J lost 3 bases, and 9 bases lay in between. The CDR3 length is 15 residues. CDR3 nucleotide sequence: TGTGCCAGCAGCTTCAATCTTGGTGGGGCCAACGTCCTGACTTTC. It is translated as CASSFNLGGANVLTF. The full variable domain, completed using reference TRBV7-9 and TRBJ2-6, is DTGVSQNPRHKITKRGQNVTFRCDPISEHNRLYWYRQTLGQGPEFLTYFQNEAQLEKSRLLSDRFSAERPKGSFSTLEIQRTEQGDSAMYLCASSFNLGGANVLTFGAGSRLTVL.

This clonotype has only a few counts. The chain is built from TRBV24-1 and TRBJ2-7; 9 bases are a match to TRBD1. Germline V gene data show CDR1 as KGHDR and CDR2 as SFDVKD. Trimming at V came to 9 bases and at J to 2 bases, leaving 10 bases not matched to a gene. CDR3 length: 15 amino acids. CDR3 residues: CATSTGTGKAYEQYF. Here the CDR3 DNA reads TGTGCCACCTCTACGGGGACAGGGAAGGCCTACGAGCAGTACTTC.

The chain couples TRBV11-2 to TRBJ2-5, with D tentatively TRBD1 or TRBD2 (7 bases each). The CDR3 is made up of 15 amino acids. The V gene lost 2 bases and the J gene lost 4 bases, with 14 bases spanning the gap. Germline V gene data show CDR1 as SGHAT and CDR2 as FQNNGV. CDR3 region: CASSLQGGRVETQYF. For the CDR3, the DNA is TGTGCCAGCAGCTTACAGGGGGGGCGGGTAGAGACCCAGTACTTC.

This clonotype was counted a few times. J is TRBJ2-3 and V is TRBV12-3 or TRBV12-4, with a tentative D call TRBD1 (6 bases). This CDR3 contains 16 residues. V lost 0 bases, J lost 0 bases, and 10 bases lay in between. The CDR3 loop reads CASSLAGAQSTDTQYF. CDR3 DNA: TGTGCCAGCAGTTTAGCGGGGGCACAGAGCACAGATACGCAGTATTTT.

The V and J genes are TRBV9 and TRBJ2-5; D possibly uses TRBD1 or TRBD2 (6 bases each). Germline CDR1 and CDR2: SGDLS and YYNGEE. CDR3 length: 15 amino acids. V lost 2 bases to trimming and J lost 3 bases, with 14 bases between them. Here the CDR3 DNA reads TGTGCCAGCAGCGTGGGGGGCCAGTCAAAAGAGACCCAGTACTTC. Translation gives CASSVGGQSKETQYF.

This clonotype showed up just a few times. This chain joins TRBV3-1 and TRBJ1-1; tentative D call: TRBD1 (6 bases). The CDR3 covers 13 residues. Germline V gene data show CDR1 as LGHDT and CDR2 as YNNKEL (reference sequence). Deletions cut 8 bases from V and 2 bases from J, with 12 bases between. This CDR3 is CASGGLRNTEAFF. Here the CDR3 DNA reads TGTGCCAGCGGGGGGCTGAGAAACACTGAAGCTTTCTTT.

This clonotype turned up a few times. The gene calls are TRBV12-3 or TRBV12-4 and TRBJ2-3, with 7 bases aligning to TRBD2. This CDR3 spans 14 amino acids. With 3 bases clipped from V and 5 bases from J, the junction kept 5 bases outside the gene matches. The CDR3 spells CASSFGAGVDTQYF. The DNA for the CDR3 is TGTGCCAGCAGTTTTGGGGCGGGGGTAGATACGCAGTATTTT.

This clonotype was counted between two and nine times. The genes are TRBV7-9 and TRBJ1-1; 8 bases are shared with TRBD1. With V trimmed by 6 bases and J by 6 bases, 3 bases remained unmatched. The CDR3 contains 12 residues. Per germline, CDR1 SEHNR and CDR2 FQNEAQ (reference sequence). The DNA of the CDR3 is TGTGCCAGCAGGAAACAGGGGGCTGAAGCTTTCTTT. Translation: CASRKQGAEAFF.

This clonotype was recorded a few times. The chain employs TRBV29-1 and TRBJ2-1; D not certain. This CDR3 contains 16 residues. Trimming took 2 bases from V and 2 from J, leaving 16 bases between them. CDR1 and CDR2 from the germline V gene are SQVTM and ANQGSEA. The CDR3 is CSVESTTEIAYNEQFF. The CDR3, as DNA: TGCAGCGTTGAATCGACAACAGAAATTGCCTACAATGAGCAGTTCTTC.

The chain has TRBV7-3 and TRBJ2-1; D possibly uses TRBD1 or TRBD2 (5 bases each). V dropped 2 bases and J dropped 10 bases, with 21 bases sitting between them. Looked up from germline, CDR1 is SGHTA and CDR2 is FQGTGA. This CDR3 contains 16 residues. The CDR3 here is CASSLSGDPRGLEQFF. The CDR3 DNA reads as TGTGCCAGCAGCTTATCCGGGGACCCCCGGGGCCTCGAGCAGTTCTTC.

Remarks on this clonotype: At one boundary the junction diverges from the germline segment, which might be a read error. V usage is TRBV7-8 and J usage is TRBJ2-1; D might be TRBD2 (5 bases). Germline V CDR1 and CDR2: SGHVS, FQNEAQ. This CDR3 is 12 amino acids long. CDR3 nucleotide sequence: TGTGCCAGCAGCCTAGCACAAAATGAGCAGTTCTTC. Protein product: CASSLAQNEQFF. Full variable domain (rest looked up from reference TRBV7-8 and TRBJ2-1): GAGVSQSPRYKVAKRGQDVALRCDPISGHVSLFWYQQALGQGPEFLTYFQNEAQLDKSGLPSDRFFAERPEGSVSTLKIQRTQQEDSAVYLCASSLAQNEQFFGPGTRLTVL.

This clonotype was counted ten times or more. This chain joins TRBV7-9 and TRBJ2-3; no clear D gene. V shed 6 bases and J shed 0 bases, with 10 bases lying between them. Germline CDR1 is SEHNR and CDR2 is FQNEAQ (reference sequence). The length of the CDR3 is 14 residues. CDR3 sequence: CASRPRISTDTQYF. In DNA, the CDR3 is TGTGCCAGCAGACCTCGGATTAGCACAGATACGCAGTATTTT.

This clonotype was picked up a small number of times. CDR3 protein: CASNSRGRETQYF. CDR3 DNA sequence: TGTGCCAGCAACTCGAGGGGGCGGGAGACCCAGTACTTC. The chain combines TRBV11-3 with TRBJ2-5; 7 bases are shared with TRBD1. Germline CDR1 and CDR2: SGHNT and YENEEA. Losses at the gene ends were 7 bases for V and 5 bases for J; bases not matched to a gene: 7. The CDR3 has 13 residues.

This clonotype was seen a handful of times. The CDR3 here is CSASIRVEAFF. Written as DNA, the CDR3 is TGCAGTGCTAGTATCAGGGTTGAAGCTTTCTTT. The rearrangement links TRBV20-1 to TRBJ1-1, with D perhaps TRBD1 (5 bases). Per germline, CDR1 DFQATT and CDR2 SNEGSKA (reference sequence). Trimming cost V 3 bases and J 7 bases, with 9 bases left between them. The CDR3 has 11 amino acids.

Only a few counts were recorded for this clonotype. The V and J genes are TRBV6-1 and TRBJ2-4, with 10 bases lining up with TRBD2. Germline CDR1 MNHNS, CDR2 SASEGT. J was trimmed by 5 bases and V by 2 bases; bases with no gene match: 12. CDR3 length: 18 amino acids. The chain's CDR3 is CASSEKRDLAGAQNIQYF. CDR3 DNA sequence: TGTGCCAGCAGTGAAAAAAGGGATCTAGCGGGGGCGCAAAACATTCAGTACTTC.

Written as DNA, the CDR3 is TGCGCCAGCAGTCGAAGATGGAACACTGAAGCTTTCTTT. Translating gives CASSRRWNTEAFF. The chain carries TRBV4-3 and TRBJ1-1; D gene uncertain. Trimming took off 6 bases at V and 1 base at J, with 9 bases between the two ends. The length of the CDR3 is 13 residues. Germline CDR1 reads LGHNA; CDR2 reads YSLEER.

This chain links TRBV19 with TRBJ1-1; possibly TRBD1 for D (5 bases). Germline lookup yields CDR1 LNHDA and CDR2 SQIVND (reference sequence). The CDR3 consists of 15 residues. V gave up 2 bases and J gave up 3 bases, with 13 bases separating them. For the CDR3, the DNA is TGTGCCAGTAGTATACAGGGTGGGATCGACACTGAAGCTTTCTTT. This encodes CASSIQGGIDTEAFF.